This T cell receptor beta chain was captured in a study of early T cells in non-severe SARS-CoV-2 infection. Germline loops: CDR1 LNHDA, CDR2 SQIVND (reference sequence). V was trimmed by 8 bases and J by 0 bases, leaving 16 bases between them. CDR3 size: 16 residues. TCRdb processed the 5' RACE reads anew with MiXCR; each CDR3 protein has one entry. The data contain tens of thousands of distinct CDR3 sequences, 7% to 8% of them singletons. This clonotype showed up many times. Sequenced input: whole blood. The V call is TRBV19, the J call TRBJ2-2, with D uncertain. The TCR sequence derives from an adult who was a healthcare worker with PCR-confirmed SARS-CoV-2 infection or an uninfected control (not recorded which). CDR3 sequence (DNA): TGTGCCAGTGAGGAGCTGTATTTCGCGAACACCGGGGAGCTGTTTTTT. Protein product: CASEELYFANTGELFF.